The next 10 T cell receptor beta chains were all read from a single sample in a study of cytomegalovirus exposure and HLA in healthy donors. PCR amplification relied on 60 Vbeta primers (plus 13 Jbeta primers). Using immunoSEQ multiplex PCR, the repertoire was profiled, and TCRdb retains in-frame clones only, with some absent. The sample lists about 160,000 clones, roughly 81% occurring once. Sequencing input: PBMCs. The receptors were gathered from a man between 18 and 35 years old in good health and CMV-seropositive.

This clone was seen a single time. This chain uses TRBV11-1 with TRBJ1-6, with 7 bases fitting TRBD1. Per the germline V gene, CDR1 is SGHAT and CDR2 is FQDESV (reference sequence). This CDR3 is built from 14 residues. The V gene end was trimmed by 6 bases and the J gene end by 10 bases; junction bases not matched to a gene: 9. The CDR3 DNA is TGTGCCAGCAGGCCTAGACAGGGAGGATCACCCCTCCACTTT. Protein: CASRPRQGGSPLHF.

The chain employs TRBV13 and TRBJ2-1, with 7 bases that match TRBD2. The CDR3 is made up of 13 amino acids. V trimming: 5 bases; J trimming: 8 bases; junction bases outside the gene matches: 6. The V gene's germline CDR1 is PRHDT and CDR2 FYEKMQ (reference sequence). The CDR3 is CASSTGTTDEQFF. In DNA form, the CDR3 reads TGTGCCAGCAGCACCGGGACTACGGATGAGCAGTTCTTC. Together with reference TRBV13 and TRBJ2-1, the CDR3 gives the full variable domain: AAGVIQSPRHLIKEKRETATLKCYPIPRHDTVYWYQQGPGQDPQFLISFYEKMQSDKGSIPDRFSAQQFSDYHSELNMSSLELGDSALYFCASSTGTTDEQFFGPGTRLTVL.

Notes on this clone: Other DNA sequences in this sample translate to the same CDR3. The V gene is TRBV4-3, the J gene TRBJ1-1; no definite D call. The germline CDR1 and CDR2 sequences are LGHNA and YSLEER. V dropped 0 bases and J dropped 1 base, with 6 bases sitting between them. The CDR3 loop spans 14 amino acids. The CDR3 sequence: CASSQEAGNTEAFF. CDR3 DNA sequence: TGCGCCAGCAGCCAAGAAGCAGGGAACACTGAAGCTTTCTTT.

The rearrangement uses TRBV7-3 and TRBJ2-5, with a possible D match to TRBD1 (6 bases). Germline lookup yields CDR1 SGHTA and CDR2 FQGTGA. CDR3 length: 13 residues. Trimming took 3 bases from V and 1 from J, leaving 6 bases between them. Here the CDR3 DNA reads TGTGCCAGCAGCTTGGACAGCCAAGAGACCCAGTACTTC. Residues: CASSLDSQETQYF.

This rearrangement joins TRBV4-3 to TRBJ2-5; 7 bases are shared with TRBD2. The J segment lost 2 bases and the V segment lost 8 bases, leaving 5 bases of the junction unmatched. Per germline, CDR1 LGHNA and CDR2 YSLEER. The CDR3 totals 13 residues. This CDR3 is CASASGAQETQYF. DNA of the CDR3: TGCGCCAGCGCAAGCGGGGCTCAAGAGACCCAGTACTTC.

V and J are TRBV7-8 and TRBJ1-3; TRBD1 is a possible D gene (6 bases). The CDR3 extends over 13 amino acids. The V end was cut by 5 bases, the J end by 7 bases, with 12 bases between. Germline CDR1 is SGHVS and CDR2 is FQNEAQ. CDR3 residues: CASSAYRENTIYF. CDR3 DNA: TGTGCCAGCAGCGCTTACAGGGAGAACACCATATATTTT.

This sequence joins TRBV11-3 and TRBJ1-3, with TRBD1 matching over 8 bases. V shed 3 bases, J shed 0 bases, and the junction held 4 bases outside the gene matches. Germline CDR1 is SGHNT and CDR2 is YENEEA. This CDR3 has 16 amino acids. The CDR3 spells CASSFDRGPSGNTIYF. Here the CDR3 DNA reads TGTGCCAGCAGCTTCGACAGGGGTCCCTCTGGAAACACCATATATTTT.

CDR3 region: CASSGNRQAVPYEQYF. Written as DNA, the CDR3 is TGTGCCAGCTCTGGTAACCGACAGGCGGTCCCCTACGAGCAGTACTTC. The chain couples TRBV18 to TRBJ2-7, with D perhaps TRBD1 (6 bases). The CDR3 loop spans 16 amino acids. Trimming cost V 6 bases and J 2 bases, with 20 bases left between them. Germline assignment: CDR1 KGHSH and CDR2 LQKENI.

The chain has TRBV2 and TRBJ2-5, with 10 bases fitting TRBD2. This CDR3 is 14 amino acids long. V lost 4 bases, J lost 2 bases, and 1 base stayed unmatched. Germline V gives CDR1 SNHLY, CDR2 FYNNEI. DNA for the CDR3: TGTGCCAGCAGTGGGACTAGCGGACAAGAGACCCAGTACTTC. Its protein is CASSGTSGQETQYF.

The chain has TRBV6-5 and TRBJ1-2; 7 bases line up with TRBD1. CDR1 and CDR2 from the germline V gene are MNHEY and SVGAGI. V gave up 6 bases and J gave up 4 bases; unmatched junction bases: 11. CDR3 length: 15 amino acids. CDR3 sequence reads: CASRGGRRDSYGYTF. For the CDR3, the DNA is TGTGCCAGCAGAGGGGGAAGGCGGGACAGCTATGGCTACACCTTC.